Sequencing of this T cell receptor (beta chain) was carried out in a study of naive and memory T cell subsets (dated by TCRdb to the late 2010s). For context, the study as a whole: Sorted naive and memory T cell subsets from peripheral blood were analyzed in the study using a UMI-based, open-source pipeline for TCR alpha and beta sequencing. Complete agreement was observed between the functional CMV T cell responses and the IgG serology results. RNA was DNase-treated and reverse transcribed with TCR constant-region primers, mostly using SuperScript III. Overall study outcomes, separate from this receptor: Gini index rose and Shannon and inverse Simpson diversity fell from naive through CM, EM and EMRA in both CD4 and CD8 cells. A clonotype was defined as a single alpha or beta chain sequence rather than as a paired alpha/beta receptor. TCR abundance followed a power law with an exponent that was different for naive and memory subsets but consistent across the three individuals. The repertoire findings for the naive and memory subsets could not be validated against a ground truth because none was available. Naive repertoires, especially CD8, contained a few larger clonotypes, possibly memory cells re-expressing CD45RA. RNA-based TCR counts may be influenced by expression changes linked to T cell activation and differentiation. Once error correction was done, more than 90% of naive TCR sequences showed up just once, which made the naive abundance distributions much steeper than those of the memory subsets.

From the second PCR step onward, the TCR alpha chain libraries and the TCR beta chain libraries were amplified separately. The CMV status of each donor was determined by measuring IFNgamma production from CD4+ T cells after fresh PBMCs had been stimulated overnight with CMV viral lysate. CD4 T cells were positively selected with Miltenyi beads, followed by positive selection of CD8 T cells from the CD4-negative fraction. Cells were stained for CD3, CD4, CD8, CD45RA, CD27 and a live/dead dye and were sorted on a BD Aria II into four subsets based on CD45RA and CD27. A few healthy volunteers provided blood, and each donor's sample was split into CD4 and CD8 T cells and then further divided into four differentiation subsets. Approximately 120 ml of peripheral blood was taken from each donor, and PBMC were separated by density-gradient centrifugation on Ficoll-Paque PLUS. Sorted cells were lysed in RLT buffer, and RNA was extracted with a Qiagen RNeasy kit and stored at -80°C.

Spanning cysteine to phenylalanine, the CDR3 consists of 16 amino acids. Only CDR3 DNA remains: 48 bases, in frame from the first base. The germline V gene encodes CDR1 SGHDN and CDR2 FVKESK. Trimming at the junction amounts to 1 base on V and 2 bases on J, and the germline ends lie 14 bases apart. This clonotype was seen only a few times. The antigen it recognizes is unknown. The record has no base qualities; no much larger clone is one base away. Library preparation employed UMI-ligation and nested PCR. To cover both TRBC1 and TRBC2, the beta constant-region primer consisted of an equimolar mix of two oligonucleotides. A single-stranded oligonucleotide bearing the SP2 primer plus a 12-nucleotide UMI was ligated onto the 3' end of the cDNA by T4 RNA ligase 1. Four rounds of PCR were used to amplify ligated cDNA, with nested alpha and beta constant-region primers being used together with the SP2 primer. The ligation reaction was incubated at 16°C for 20-24 hours. PCR2 was typically performed as a SYBR Green qPCR and was stopped at a predetermined threshold so that over-amplification was prevented. Agencourt AMPure XP magnetic beads were used for all purifications after the first. Libraries were quantified by Qubit and checked on a TapeStation, where a main peak was expected near 650 bp. Pooled libraries were sequenced on an Illumina MiSeq using v2 2x251 paired-end kits, and typically about 0.95-2.3 million reads were obtained per sample. Each sample's library went into the pool at approximately 4 nM, and 5-7% PhiX was added to help with cluster recognition. As for the original processing: FASTQ reads processed by Demultiplexor were assigned V and J genes by Decombinator through tag matching that tolerated a single base-pair mismatch. UMIs were used by Collapsinator to correct both sequencing errors and frequency errors arising from PCR heterogeneity. CDR3Translator translated TCRs and extracted CDR3s from the conserved cysteine to the FGXG phenylalanine, flagging non-productive sequences. Gini, Shannon entropy and inverse Simpson indices were calculated on repertoires that had been subsampled to equal numbers of UMI-defined TCRs. Within the linear range, a power law was fitted by maximum likelihood to the distributions of clonotype abundance. On one naive CD8 sample, the pipeline and MIGEC gave similar UMI counts, unique TCR numbers and clonal distributions. In one analysis, naive TCRs also found in any memory subset of the same donor were removed from the naive repertoire. The repertoires were searched for 7,322 CMV-associated CDR3 sequences that had been compiled from VDJdb and a published dataset. TCRdb itself trimmed the public reads at Q25 with fastp, ran MiXCR and retained productive beta chains. Under each unique CDR3 protein, matching rows form one entry showing the most common genes and DNA. For this entry, the V and J calls and clone size follow TCRdb and not the study's own pipeline. The sample table holds 130,000 to 150,000 distinct CDR3 sequences, of which 17% were seen once. The biggest ten clones account for 0.14% to 0.15% of the sample.

Here the chain combines TRBV14 and TRBJ2-5; the D call could be TRBD1 or TRBD2, with each sharing 6 bases. This receptor was identified in a human donor in good health. The material sequenced was naive CD4+ T cells from blood. Read against the paper, the sample's cell subset or site label means: naive T cells, CD45RA high CD27+. The CDR3 sequence is CASSQAGGELQETQYF. DNA sequence: TGTGCCAGCAGCCAAGCCGGGGGCGAATTACAAGAGACCCAGTACTTC.